This T cell receptor (beta chain) was obtained from a study of graft-versus-host responses after intestinal transplantation. Study-wide results and caveats: Some GvH clones were seen earlier in gut or blood, suggesting intestinal origin. The study found high graft-versus-host to host-versus-graft clonal ratios in allografts of patients with graft-donor T cell macrochimerism. Early post-transplant HvG declines showed an association with peak circulating GvH clone levels.

Sequenced by immunoSEQ multiplex PCR; TCRdb stores in-frame clones only, minus some. Of over 100,000 clones in the sample, 85% to 95% were seen once. With respect to this clone: The antigen remains unidentified.

Sequencing used unstimulated CD8+ T cells sorted from spleen or lymph node cells, obtained before transplant. The sequence came from a human donor who was the organ donor for an intestinal transplant.

The CDR3 nucleotides read TGTGCCAGCAGCCCTCAAACAGATACGCAGTATTTT. The encoded protein is CASSPQTDTQYF. This chain links TRBV7-9 with TRBJ2-3; D not resolved. Between the trimmed V and J ends, which lost 5 bases and 3 bases, there was a span of 6 bases. The CDR3 spans 12 residues. Per germline, CDR1 SEHNR and CDR2 FQNEAQ (reference sequence).